This T cell receptor beta chain was obtained from a study of T-cell reconstitution after alpha-beta-depleted transplantation in children. Findings and limits, study-wide: Reports say that about two months after transplant, the alpha-beta T cells came out of several hundred graft clones that had expanded.

TCRbeta library preparation incorporated unique molecular identifiers. In TCRdb, the PCR reads were re-called with MiXCR into one record per CDR3 protein. The sample comprises approximately 650,000 distinct CDR3 sequences, under 15% of which are singletons, and roughly 0.77% rests with the top ten. Trimming cost V 8 bases and J 3 bases, with 8 bases left between them. Germline values: CDR1 MNHEY, CDR2 SVGAGI. The CDR3 loop spans 12 amino acids. This clonotype occurred a few times. Antigen specificity is unknown. This chain uses TRBV6-5 with TRBJ1-3; TRBD1 is a possible D gene (6 bases). Sequenced here: PBMCs, sampled before TCRalphabeta/CD19-depleted stem cell transplant. The clonotype comes from a girl aged 2 to 9 with congenital amegakaryocytic thrombocytopenia, due to receive a stem cell transplant. The CDR3 loop reads CASGQIGNTIYF. The CDR3 coding sequence is TGTGCCAGCGGACAGATTGGAAACACCATATATTTT.